The TCR beta chain under discussion was sequenced for a study of blood T cell repertoires in COVID-19. Across the whole study: Sites in the United States, Italy and Spain provided acute and convalescent COVID-19 samples. T cells, B-cell-depleted T cells, or PBMCs supplied cDNA or gDNA.

This CDR3 comprises 15 residues. Unmatched junction bases numbered 11, after V lost 5 bases and J lost 6 bases. CDR1 MDHEN and CDR2 SYDVKM come from the germline V gene. Study processing details: Amplification of reference gene primers was used by the study to estimate nucleated cell counts. Here immunoSEQ multiplex PCR was the method, and the copy in TCRdb shows in-frame clones only, minus some. V and J calls and clone size come straight from that table; D and trimming were deduced from the DNA. The table has more than 120,000 clones, approximately 90% seen once; the top ten hold approximately 0.98%.

The sequencing sample was made of peripheral blood. V usage is TRBV28 and J usage is TRBJ2-3; 7 bases fit TRBD1. The sequence was obtained from a woman aged 45-59 years with acute or convalescent COVID-19. The CDR3 region is CASSEVDRDLDTQYF. CDR3 DNA: TGTGCCAGCAGTGAAGTAGACAGGGATCTTGATACGCAGTATTTT.